The source of this T cell receptor beta chain is a study of shared clonotypes between healthy human individuals. Terminally differentiated effector memory CD45RA+ cells were left out of the naive CD8 fraction, which was CD45RO-negative and positively selected for CCR7. Germline CDR1 and CDR2: MGHRA and YSYEKL. The CDR3 totals 13 residues. V lost 3 bases, J lost 6 bases, and 12 bases lay in between. The material for each subset, its genomic DNA, was split evenly across several immunoSEQ plates. Generated by immunoSEQ multiplex PCR, the TCRdb table keeps only in-frame clones and is missing some. This sample carries some 2,000,000 clones, approximately 94% of them seen once, and the ten largest clones take roughly 1%.

The V call is TRBV4-1, the J call TRBJ2-7, with unresolved D. This TCR derives from a man aged 18-30 years in good health. The source material was naive CD8+ T cells sorted from blood. The CDR3 DNA reads as TGCGCCAGCAGCCAGCTCCGCGAAGGCGAGCAGTACTTC. It yields the protein CASSQLREGEQYF.